This passage covers 19 T cell receptor beta chains from one sample sequenced in a study of CDR3 diversity in severe acne. TCRdb recomputed calls from the PCR reads with MiXCR, one row per CDR3 protein. The profile shows over 70,000 distinct CDR3 sequences, over 40% of them singletons. The sequenced sample consisted of blood. The source is a male donor in good health, without acne.

The table lists this clonotype with a few counts. V usage is TRBV29-1 and J usage is TRBJ1-1; 10 bases align to TRBD1. V was clipped by 8 bases and J by 6 bases; unmatched bases: 15. The germline V gene encodes CDR1 SQVTM and CDR2 ANQGSEA. This CDR3 region has 15 residues. The CDR3 reads CSIPGWDRGYPEAFF. DNA of the CDR3: TGCAGCATCCCCGGCTGGGACAGGGGATACCCTGAAGCTTTCTTT.

Comment on this clonotype: The junction departs from the called germline gene at one end, perhaps through a read error. V usage is TRBV24-1 and J usage is TRBJ1-1; D may be TRBD1 (5 bases). This CDR3 region has 14 residues. Germline V lookup: CDR1 KGHDR, CDR2 SFDVKD. The CDR3 loop is CATSTAGMNAEAFF. Here the CDR3 DNA reads TGTGCCACCAGTACCGCAGGGATGAACGCTGAAGCTTTCTTT.

This sequence joins TRBV7-9 and TRBJ2-7; D remains ambiguous. The tail of the sequence fits TRBJ2-1 better, so the J call may be wrong. CDR1 and CDR2 (germline): SEHNR, FQNEAQ (reference sequence). The CDR3 has 12 residues. The CDR3 spells CASSLGSNEQFF. The CDR3 DNA is TGTGCCAGCAGCTTAGGAAGTAATGAGCAGTTCTTC.

The rearrangement links TRBV7-9 to TRBJ2-1; TRBD2 matches 10 bases. The CDR3 consists of 15 residues. CDR1 and CDR2 (germline): SEHNR, FQNEAQ (reference sequence). With 1 base clipped from V and 6 bases from J, the junction kept 3 bases outside the gene matches. CDR3 coding DNA: TGTGCCAGCAGCTTAGTCCTAGCGGGAGTCAATGAGCAGTTCTTC. As protein: CASSLVLAGVNEQFF.

The chain uses TRBV7-9 and TRBJ1-5, with D possibly TRBD1 on 5 matching bases. The CDR3 consists of 15 residues. The germline V and J ends were trimmed by 5 bases and 7 bases, with 18 bases remaining between them. The germline CDR1 and CDR2 sequences are SEHNR and FQNEAQ (reference sequence). CDR3 residues: CASSLGGEDGQPQHF. The CDR3 DNA reads TGTGCCAGCAGCCTCGGGGGGGAGGATGGCCAGCCCCAGCATTTT.

A note on this clonotype: This CDR3 is missing its conserved last phenylalanine or tryptophan, likely due to a read error. The genes are TRBV10-3 and TRBJ2-7; D is undetermined. V was shortened by 5 bases and J by 6 bases, with 11 bases between the two germline ends. CDR3 length: 12 amino acids. The germline CDR1 and CDR2 sequences are ENHRY and SYGVKD. The CDR3 DNA sequence: TGTGCCATCAGTTCGTCCGGAACCGAGCAGTACCTC. Translating gives CAISSSGTEQYL.

J is TRBJ1-5 and V is TRBV3-1; D is possibly TRBD1 (5 bases). The CDR3 is made up of 15 amino acids. CDR1 and CDR2 from the germline V gene are LGHDT and YNNKEL (reference sequence). V dropped 1 base and J dropped 6 bases, with 13 bases sitting between them. CDR3 nucleotide sequence: TGTGCCAGCAGCCAAGGCGGGGCCAGTGGTCAGCCCCAGCATTTT. It encodes CASSQGGASGQPQHF.

There are a few counts of this clonotype. This sequence joins TRBV10-3 and TRBJ1-6, with TRBD1 identical over 8 bases. In germline, CDR1 is ENHRY, CDR2 SYGVKD. The ends lost 6 bases at V and 7 bases at J; junction bases unmatched: 5. This CDR3 has 14 residues. CDR3 coding DNA: TGTGCCATCAGGGGGACAGGCGGAAATTCACCCCTCCACTTT. Translating gives CAIRGTGGNSPLHF.

The genes are TRBV14 and TRBJ2-5; D call uncertain. The length of the CDR3 is 12 residues. Between the trimmed V and J ends, which lost 1 base and 6 bases, there was a span of 6 bases. The germline CDR1 and CDR2 sequences are SGHDN and FVKESK. The CDR3 protein is CASSQVGKTQYF. CDR3 in DNA: TGTGCCAGCAGCCAAGTAGGGAAGACCCAGTACTTC.

On this clonotype: A much larger clone differs by one base, so this may be a read error. The V call is TRBV24-1, the J call TRBJ1-4; possibly TRBD1 for D (6 bases). Germline V lookup: CDR1 KGHDR, CDR2 SFDVKD. This CDR3 spans 15 amino acids. CDR3 sequence (DNA): TGTGCCACCAGTGATTCAGGGGCTTCTAATGGAAAACTGTTTTTT. It specifies CATSDSGASNGKLFF.

V is TRBV29-1 and J is TRBJ2-7; 11 bases line up with TRBD1. The CDR3 loop spans 15 amino acids. With V trimmed by 5 bases and J by 3 bases, 9 bases remained unmatched. From germline, CDR1 is SQVTM and CDR2 ANQGSEA. The CDR3 DNA follows: TGCAGCGTTCCTACCGGGACAGGGGGACGCTACGAGCAGTACTTC. Protein: CSVPTGTGGRYEQYF.

This chain connects TRBV15 to TRBJ2-3; D gene ambiguous. Germline V gene sequence: CDR1 LNHNV, CDR2 YYDKDF (reference sequence). V lost 0 bases and J 3 bases, leaving 7 bases between the germline ends. The CDR3 extends over 14 amino acids. The CDR3 DNA reads as TGTGCCACCAGCAGAGATAGCTCGACAGATACGCAGTATTTT. Translating it yields CATSRDSSTDTQYF.

V gene TRBV6-5 combines with J gene TRBJ2-5; 9 bases fit TRBD2. CDR1 MNHEY and CDR2 SVGAGI come from the germline V gene. The CDR3 extends over 15 amino acids. V lost 10 bases, J lost 1 base, and 10 bases stayed unmatched. The CDR3 nucleotides are TGTGCCACCCAGACTAGCGGCCTTGCCCAAGAGACCCAGTACTTC. It codes for CATQTSGLAQETQYF.

The chain employs TRBV25-1 and TRBJ1-2; D is ambiguous. The CDR3 sequence is 14 residues long. Trimming shortened V by 8 bases and J by 2 bases, and 15 bases separated the two germline ends. Germline V gives CDR1 MGHDK, CDR2 SYGVNS. Written as DNA, the CDR3 is TGTGCCAGCTCACCAATTACCGAGAACTATGGCTACACCTTC. Translated: CASSPITENYGYTF.

The J gene is TRBJ2-1, the V gene TRBV20-1; TRBD2 agrees at 12 bases. The CDR3 loop spans 15 amino acids. In germline, CDR1 is DFQATT, CDR2 SNEGSKA (reference sequence). After removal of 0 bases from V and 9 bases from J, the junction contained 6 bases not matched to a gene. DNA for the CDR3: TGCAGTGCTAGAGATGCTAGCGGGGGGGCGGGTGAGCAGTTCTTC. The encoded protein is CSARDASGGAGEQFF.

The chain is built from TRBV29-1 and TRBJ1-4; 9 bases map to TRBD1. Germline trimming cut 6 bases from V and 8 bases from J; bases unmatched to any gene: 7. Germline-derived CDR1 and CDR2 are SQVTM and ANQGSEA. This CDR3 has 13 amino acids. The CDR3 DNA follows: TGCAGCGTCCGACAGGGGGGGGGGGAAAAACTGTTTTTT. It specifies CSVRQGGGEKLFF. Combining the CDR3 with reference TRBV29-1 and TRBJ1-4 gives the whole variable domain SAVISQKPSRDICQRGTSLTIQCQVDSQVTMMFWYRQQPGQSLTLIATANQGSEATYESGFVIDKFPISRPNLTFSTLTVSNMSPEDSSIYLCSVRQGGGEKLFFGSGTQLSVL.

This clonotype was recorded once. The CDR3 does not end in the conserved phenylalanine or tryptophan, so this is likely a read error. V and J are TRBV24-1 and TRBJ2-1; 7 bases line up with TRBD1. The J segment lost 10 bases and the V segment lost 0 bases, leaving 5 bases of the junction unmatched. Germline CDR1 KGHDR, CDR2 SFDVKD. The CDR3 is 14 residues long. The CDR3 region has the DNA TGTGCCACCAGTGATTTGCAACAGGGGAACGAGCAGTTCTCC. Translation: CATSDLQQGNEQFS.

This clonotype was seen a few times. The chain uses TRBV2 and TRBJ2-2, with 10 positions matching TRBD2. Germline V gene lookup returns CDR1 SNHLY and CDR2 FYNNEI. This CDR3 comprises 17 residues. The V gene end was trimmed by 6 bases and the J gene end by 1 base; junction bases not matched to a gene: 8. CDR3 in DNA: TGTGCCAGCAGCAAACCAATAGCGGGAGGGAACACCGGGGAGCTGTTTTTT. Encoded protein: CASSKPIAGGNTGELFF.

The chain has TRBV20-1 and TRBJ1-1; D gene ambiguous. CDR1 and CDR2 from the germline V gene are DFQATT and SNEGSKA (reference sequence). This CDR3 comprises 13 residues. V was clipped by 2 bases and J by 1 base, with 8 bases between them. DNA of the CDR3: TGCAGTGCTAGAATGGGTGGGAACACTGAAGCTTTCTTT. Translating it yields CSARMGGNTEAFF.